These 20 T cell receptor beta chains originate from one sample sequenced in a study of early T cells in non-severe SARS-CoV-2 infection. One entry per CDR3 protein results from TCRdb running MiXCR on the 5' RACE reads. The sample has 25,000 to 35,000 distinct CDR3 sequences, approximately 6.3% seen once; the top ten hold around 2.5%. The specimen was whole blood. All receptors derive from an adult who was a healthcare worker with PCR-confirmed SARS-CoV-2 infection or an uninfected control (not recorded which).

This clonotype showed up many times. The chain employs TRBV10-2 and TRBJ2-1; a possible D gene is TRBD1 (5 bases). The V end lost 3 bases, the J end lost 10 bases, and 16 bases lay between the germline ends. Germline CDR1 WSHSY, CDR2 SAAADI. This CDR3 has 14 amino acids. Here the CDR3 reads CASSDLTGSSEQFF. CDR3 nucleotides: TGCGCCAGCAGTGACCTCACAGGTAGCAGCGAGCAGTTCTTC.

The chain recombines TRBV12-3 or TRBV12-4 with TRBJ2-5; D unresolved. The CDR3 sequence is 14 residues long. With 6 bases removed from V and 3 bases from J, the gap between germline ends came to 14 bases. The chain's CDR3 is CASSRTGPKETQYF. CDR3 DNA sequence: TGTGCCAGCAGCCGAACGGGTCCTAAAGAGACCCAGTACTTC.

V and J are TRBV7-7 and TRBJ2-5; tentatively, D is TRBD1 (5 bases). V was shortened by 6 bases and J by 1 base, with 9 bases between the two germline ends. CDR1 SSHAT and CDR2 FNYEAQ come from the germline V gene (reference sequence). The CDR3 sequence is 13 residues long. The CDR3 protein is CASSPRVQETQYF. The CDR3 bases are TGTGCCAGCAGTCCCAGGGTCCAAGAGACCCAGTACTTC.

This chain connects TRBV27 to TRBJ2-5, with 8 bases that match TRBD2. CDR1 is MNHEY and CDR2 is SMNVEV in the germline V gene (reference sequence). The CDR3 is 17 amino acids. The V segment lost 1 base and the J segment 0 bases; nucleotides outside the gene matches: 7. The CDR3 region is CASSLWGSGTYQETQYF. CDR3 sequence (DNA): TGTGCCAGCAGTTTATGGGGTAGCGGGACCTACCAAGAGACCCAGTACTTC.

The sample holds many counts of this clonotype. The V and J genes are TRBV29-1 and TRBJ1-5; D is possibly TRBD1 (5 bases). CDR3 size: 16 residues. Germline CDR1 reads SQVTM; CDR2 reads ANQGSEA. V was clipped by 8 bases and J by 2 bases, with 22 bases between them. CDR3 bases: TGCAGCACAAAAGCAGGGAGCAGGCGAGGCAATCAGCCCCAGCATTTT. This codes for CSTKAGSRRGNQPQHF.

In its sample, this clonotype was seen a few times. The chain is built from TRBV29-1 and TRBJ2-2; TRBD2 matches at 8 bases. Germline CDR1 reads SQVTM; CDR2 reads ANQGSEA. Trimming removed 3 bases from V and 5 bases from J; junction bases left unmatched: 8. This CDR3 has 15 amino acids. The CDR3 spells CSVDSGRAQTGELFF. The DNA for the CDR3 is TGCAGCGTTGACTCCGGGAGGGCCCAGACCGGGGAGCTGTTTTTT.

A note on this clonotype: A much larger clone differs from this one at a single base, so this may be a read error. This rearrangement joins TRBV6-1 to TRBJ1-1; 9 bases map to TRBD1. Per the germline V gene, CDR1 is MNHNS and CDR2 is SASEGT. V was pared by 7 bases and J by 2 bases, with 11 bases of the junction left unmatched. The CDR3 contains 16 residues. The CDR3 nucleotides are TGTGCCAGCATTTGGGGGACAGGGTACATAAACACTGAAGCTTTCTTT. Protein product: CASIWGTGYINTEAFF.

This clonotype occurred a few times. The CDR3 protein is CASNSGLAGVTTGEQFF. The CDR3 DNA sequence: TGTGCCAGCAACTCCGGACTAGCGGGAGTAACGACAGGCGAGCAGTTCTTC. J is TRBJ2-1 and V is TRBV5-4; TRBD2 matches 13 bases. The V gene's germline CDR1 is SGHNT and CDR2 YYREEE (reference sequence). Unmatched junction bases numbered 16, after V lost 6 bases and J lost 10 bases. The CDR3 loop spans 17 amino acids. The variable domain in full, with the rest retrieved from reference TRBV5-4 and TRBJ2-1, is ETGVTQSPTHLIKTRGQQVTLRCSSQSGHNTVSWYQQALGQGPQFIFQYYREEENGRGNFPPRFSGLQFPNYSSELNVNALELDDSALYLCASNSGLAGVTTGEQFFGPGTRLTVL.

There are many counts of this clonotype. The rearrangement uses TRBV29-1 and TRBJ2-7; 10 bases are shared with TRBD2. The CDR3 is 16 residues long. J gave up 2 bases and V 5 bases, and 12 bases lay outside the gene matches. Germline V lookup: CDR1 SQVTM, CDR2 ANQGSEA. The CDR3 DNA reads TGCAGCGTTCGTGATCAACTAGCGGGAATTACCTACGAGCAGTACTTC. Translated: CSVRDQLAGITYEQYF.

The V and J genes are TRBV6-5 and TRBJ2-7, with 9 bases identical to TRBD2. The CDR3 covers 15 residues. With V trimmed by 1 base and J by 0 bases, 1 base remained unmatched. Germline loops: CDR1 MNHEY, CDR2 SVGAGI. CDR3 bases: TGTGCCAGCAGTTACTATAGCGGGAGCTCCTACGAGCAGTACTTC. This codes for CASSYYSGSSYEQYF.

This clonotype was observed at least ten times. The rearrangement joins TRBV29-1 to TRBJ1-5, with TRBD1 matching over 7 bases. The J segment lost 7 bases and the V segment lost 6 bases, leaving 9 bases of the junction unmatched. CDR1 is SQVTM and CDR2 is ANQGSEA in the germline V gene. This CDR3 comprises 13 residues. As DNA, the CDR3 is TGCAGCGTCGCAGACAGGGTGCGGCAGCCCCAGCATTTT. Translating gives CSVADRVRQPQHF.

The sample holds many counts of this clonotype. CDR3 amino acids: CASSLGDRVSETQYF. The DNA for the CDR3 is TGTGCCAGCAGCTTAGGTGACAGGGTATCGGAGACCCAGTACTTC. V is TRBV7-9 and J is TRBJ2-5, with TRBD1 identical over 7 bases. Germline values: CDR1 SEHNR, CDR2 FQNEAQ (reference sequence). This CDR3 contains 15 residues. The ends lost 1 base at V and 5 bases at J; junction bases unmatched: 7. The entire variable domain, with the rest obtained from reference TRBV7-9 and TRBJ2-5, is as follows: DTGVSQNPRHKITKRGQNVTFRCDPISEHNRLYWYRQTLGQGPEFLTYFQNEAQLEKSRLLSDRFSAERPKGSFSTLEIQRTEQGDSAMYLCASSLGDRVSETQYFGPGTRLLVL.

Judged by abundance, this clonotype is medium-sized. This chain links TRBV28 with TRBJ2-1; 12 positions match TRBD2. V was pared by 7 bases and J by 9 bases, with 7 bases of the junction left unmatched. CDR3 length equals 14 residues. The germline gives CDR1 MDHEN, CDR2 SYDVKM. The CDR3 region has the DNA TGTGCCAGCACCCTGACTAGCGGGAGAGTTGAGCAGTTCTTC. Its translation is CASTLTSGRVEQFF.

This clonotype was counted many times. The chain carries TRBV12-3 or TRBV12-4 and TRBJ1-1; no firm D call. V lost 6 bases and J 1 base, leaving 12 bases between the germline ends. CDR3 length equals 14 residues. CDR3 region: CASSSGNWNTEAFF. CDR3 bases: TGTGCCAGCAGCTCAGGCAATTGGAACACTGAAGCTTTCTTT.

This clonotype was found many times. The rearrangement links TRBV9 to TRBJ2-5; no clear D gene. This CDR3 has 15 amino acids. Germline V gene data show CDR1 as SGDLS and CDR2 as YYNGEE. V was cut by 0 bases and J by 5 bases, with 14 bases left in between. DNA of the CDR3: TGTGCCAGCAGCGTAGGACTTAGGACCCCGGAGACCCAGTACTTC. Residues: CASSVGLRTPETQYF.

This clonotype was observed many times. The chain links TRBV7-6 to TRBJ2-1, with TRBD2 identical over 10 bases. The trim removed 1 base at V and 7 bases at J, leaving 7 bases unmatched. There are 16 residues in the CDR3. Looked up from germline, CDR1 is SGHVS and CDR2 is FNYEAQ. This CDR3 is CASSLGTSGLPNEQFF. The CDR3 region has the DNA TGTGCCAGCAGCTTAGGGACTAGCGGCCTACCTAATGAGCAGTTCTTC.

The V call is TRBV4-3, the J call TRBJ2-7; possible D gene TRBD2, 6 bases. CDR3 length equals 15 residues. From germline, CDR1 is LGHNA and CDR2 YSLEER. V lost 0 bases and J 2 bases, leaving 11 bases between the germline ends. CDR3 amino acids: CASSQDRGTTYEQYF. DNA for the CDR3: TGCGCCAGCAGCCAAGATCGCGGGACCACCTACGAGCAGTACTTC.

V and J are TRBV10-1 and TRBJ1-1; the match to TRBD1 covers 8 bases. The CDR3 spans 13 residues. The V gene's germline CDR1 is WNHNN and CDR2 SYGVQD (reference sequence). After removal of 5 bases from V and 4 bases from J, the junction contained 3 bases not matched to a gene. The CDR3 region has the DNA TGCGCCAGCAGTATGGACAGGGCCACTGAAGCTTTCTTT. Translating it yields CASSMDRATEAFF.

There are many counts of this clonotype. The chain couples TRBV18 to TRBJ1-5, with D possibly being TRBD1 (6 bases). With 2 bases removed from V and 6 bases from J, the gap between germline ends came to 14 bases. The CDR3 is made up of 15 amino acids. Per germline, CDR1 KGHSH and CDR2 LQKENI. As DNA, the CDR3 is TGTGCCAGCTCACCAAGCCGGGGGCTCCTTCAGCCCCAGCATTTT. Translation: CASSPSRGLLQPQHF.

The rearrangement links TRBV6-1 to TRBJ2-5, with unresolved D. Trimming took 4 bases from V and 5 from J, leaving 5 bases between them. From germline, CDR1 is MNHNS and CDR2 SASEGT. There are 11 residues in the CDR3. This chain's CDR3 is CASSAWETQYF. CDR3 DNA: TGTGCCAGCAGTGCCTGGGAGACCCAGTACTTC.